This passage covers 7 T cell receptor beta chains from one sample sequenced in a study of neurological immune-mediated disorders. TCRdb independently ran MiXCR on the 5' RACE reads; one entry per CDR3 protein. The sample records around 32,000 distinct CDR3 sequences, around 10% being singletons. Sequencing was done on a sample of PBMCs. These receptors all stem from a woman aged 55-70 years in good health.

This clonotype was seen many times. The chain recombines TRBV27 with TRBJ1-6; unclear D gene. The CDR3 totals 12 residues. V was pared by 6 bases and J by 7 bases, with 7 bases between. Germline CDR1 and CDR2: MNHEY and SMNVEV (reference sequence). This CDR3 is CASRNSNSPLHF. In DNA form, the CDR3 reads TGTGCCAGCAGGAATTCGAATTCACCCCTCCACTTT.

This clonotype was picked up many times. The gene calls are TRBV30 and TRBJ2-2; 12 positions match TRBD2. This CDR3 has 15 residues. Germline lookup yields CDR1 GTSNPN and CDR2 SVGIG (reference sequence). Unmatched junction bases numbered 4, after V lost 4 bases and J lost 4 bases. This CDR3 reads CAWTGLAGSTGELFF. CDR3 nucleotide sequence: TGTGCCTGGACCGGACTAGCGGGGAGCACCGGGGAGCTGTTTTTT.

The chain carries TRBV20-1 and TRBJ2-7; D is unclear. Germline V lookup: CDR1 DFQATT, CDR2 SNEGSKA (reference sequence). This CDR3 spans 15 amino acids. With 1 base removed from V and 1 base from J, the gap between germline ends came to 14 bases. CDR3 coding DNA: TGCAGTGCTAGAGGGCGAGATAAACTTTCCTACGAGCAGTACTTC. It specifies CSARGRDKLSYEQYF.

This clonotype was seen ten or more times. The V and J genes are TRBV29-1 and TRBJ2-7, with no clear D. Germline lookup yields CDR1 SQVTM and CDR2 ANQGSEA. The CDR3 contains 13 residues. V was clipped by 0 bases and J by 2 bases, with 8 bases between them. The CDR3 bases are TGCAGCGTTGAAGACTCGGTTACCTACGAGCAGTACTTC. Its protein is CSVEDSVTYEQYF.

The table lists this clonotype with many counts. The rearrangement joins TRBV7-2 to TRBJ1-2; TRBD1 matches at 9 bases. This CDR3 spans 15 amino acids. The ends lost 5 bases at V and 8 bases at J; junction bases unmatched: 12. Germline loops: CDR1 SGHTA, CDR2 FQGNSA. In nucleotides, the CDR3 is TGTGCCAGCAGCCCCCCGGGACAGGGAATCTTGGGCTACACCTTC. This translates into CASSPPGQGILGYTF. Combining the CDR3 with reference TRBV7-2 and TRBJ1-2 gives the whole variable domain GAGVSQSPSNKVTEKGKDVELRCDPISGHTALYWYRQSLGQGLEFLIYFQGNSAPDKSGLPSDRFSAERTGGSVSTLTIQRTQQEDSAVYLCASSPPGQGILGYTFGSGTRLTVV.

This clonotype was detected many times. This rearrangement joins TRBV12-3 or TRBV12-4 to TRBJ2-5; 10 bases line up with TRBD1. The trim removed 4 bases at V and 6 bases at J, leaving 2 bases unmatched. CDR3 length equals 13 residues. CDR3 nucleotides: TGTGCCAGCAGTTCGGGACAGGGGAAGACCCAGTACTTC. Translated, it gives CASSSGQGKTQYF.

This clonotype was seen at least ten times. This rearrangement joins TRBV5-1 to TRBJ2-7; 8 bases are a match to TRBD1. V lost 0 bases and J lost 1; bases outside the gene matches: 3. This CDR3 is built from 15 residues. Germline V gives CDR1 SGHRS, CDR2 YFSETQ. The CDR3 DNA sequence: TGCGCCAGCAGCTTGGGAGGGACAGGTTCCTACGAGCAGTACTTC. Protein sequence: CASSLGGTGSYEQYF.